The present T cell receptor beta chain was sequenced within a study of PD-L1 blockade in urothelial cancer. Whole-study context: Blood underwent analysis 3 weeks (second dose) and 6 weeks after treatment began. Reported median T cell count for blood samples was more than 140,000. General study findings and limits: Tumor-linked clones in blood grew more by 3 weeks in durable-benefit patients.

The time point is: peripheral blood 6 weeks after treatment start. Urothelial carcinoma affected the patients, and it was locally advanced or metastatic. The data were produced by immunoSEQ multiplex PCR, yet TCRdb's version contains in-frame clones alone and is incomplete. The sample lists approximately 47,000 clones; approximately 78% were seen once. For this clone: Its target is unknown.

CDR3 size: 14 residues. From germline, CDR1 is MDHEN and CDR2 SYDVKM. V was clipped by 4 bases and J by 5 bases; unmatched bases: 7. This TCR came from a man aged 70-80 years with urothelial cancer. This sequence joins TRBV28 and TRBJ1-1, with TRBD1 matching over 7 bases. The sample was PBMCs, taken around atezolizumab (anti-PD-L1) treatment. As DNA, the CDR3 is TGTGCCAGCAGTTCCCCAAGGGGGCGGACTGAAGCTTTCTTT. Translation: CASSSPRGRTEAFF.